Shown below are 24 T cell receptor beta chains from a single sample sequenced in a study of CD4 T cells in relation to SARS-CoV-2 and coronaviruses. No antigen has been assigned to these receptors. The unexposed donors gave CD4+ T cells in about 2011-2019, prior to COVID-19. CD4+ T cells were isolated from the cells after around 10 days of culture. Only in-frame clones appear in the TCRdb table, and some are missing; sequencing was by immunoSEQ multiplex PCR. Among 32,000 or so clones listed, roughly 72% were seen once. Sample: CD4+ T cells from PBMCs, cultured in vitro. These receptors originate from a human donor in good health.

The gene calls are TRBV20-1 and TRBJ2-1, with 8 bases matching TRBD1. This CDR3 spans 13 amino acids. CDR1 is DFQATT and CDR2 is SNEGSKA in the germline V gene (reference sequence). Trimming took 3 bases from V and 7 from J; bases not matched to a gene: 5. The CDR3 region has the DNA TGCAGTGCTAGTGGACAGGGAAGGAATGAGCAGTTCTTC. Amino acids: CSASGQGRNEQFF.

The gene calls are TRBV18 and TRBJ2-7; the match to TRBD2 covers 9 bases. Per the germline V gene, CDR1 is KGHSH and CDR2 is LQKENI. This CDR3 has 15 amino acids. V trimming: 4 bases; J trimming: 6 bases; junction bases outside the gene matches: 10. CDR3 sequence: CASSRESGRRVEQYF. The CDR3 region has the DNA TGTGCCAGCTCACGAGAAAGCGGGAGGAGGGTCGAGCAGTACTTC.

V gene TRBV9 combines with J gene TRBJ2-3; possibly TRBD2 for D (6 bases). V was cut by 3 bases and J by 0 bases, with 14 bases left in between. This CDR3 has 16 residues. CDR1 SGDLS and CDR2 YYNGEE come from the germline V gene. The CDR3 is CASSADLAPSTDTQYF. CDR3 DNA: TGTGCCAGCAGCGCAGACCTAGCGCCCAGCACAGATACGCAGTATTTT.

This clone was picked up one time. V and J are TRBV18 and TRBJ2-1, with 11 positions matching TRBD2. The V segment lost 0 bases and the J segment 8 bases; nucleotides outside the gene matches: 3. Germline V lookup: CDR1 KGHSH, CDR2 LQKENI. The CDR3 is 15 amino acids. The CDR3, as DNA: TGTGCCAGCTCACCACCTAGCGGGAGGGCCCATGAGCAGTTCTTC. It translates to CASSPPSGRAHEQFF.

The chain has TRBV6-5 and TRBJ1-5; the match to TRBD1 covers 9 bases. CDR3 length: 14 amino acids. Losses at the gene ends were 6 bases for V and 6 bases for J; bases not matched to a gene: 6. Germline assignment: CDR1 MNHEY and CDR2 SVGAGI. CDR3 sequence: CASRRTGESQPQHF. The DNA for the CDR3 is TGTGCCAGCAGAAGGACAGGGGAGTCTCAGCCCCAGCATTTT.

The V call is TRBV18, the J call TRBJ2-1, with 14 bases matching TRBD2. After removal of 1 base from V and 7 bases from J, the junction contained 6 bases not matched to a gene. Per germline, CDR1 KGHSH and CDR2 LQKENI. The CDR3 covers 17 residues. The CDR3 DNA is TGTGCCAGCTCACCACTGGAGGGACTAGCGGGGGAAAATGAGCAGTTCTTC. It encodes CASSPLEGLAGENEQFF.

The chain employs TRBV10-3 and TRBJ2-2; D is uncertain. Germline V gene data show CDR1 as ENHRY and CDR2 as SYGVKD. There are 12 residues in the CDR3. Trimming pared 7 bases from V and 6 bases from J, leaving 9 bases between. The CDR3 loop is CAITALAGELFF. CDR3 bases: TGTGCCATCACCGCATTGGCCGGGGAGCTGTTTTTT.

The rearrangement joins TRBV18 to TRBJ1-3; D gene uncertain. Germline V gene data show CDR1 as KGHSH and CDR2 as LQKENI. The V gene lost 0 bases and the J gene lost 0 bases, with 6 bases spanning the gap. There are 15 residues in the CDR3. The CDR3 region is CASSPPGFSGNTIYF. CDR3 DNA sequence: TGTGCCAGCTCACCACCTGGGTTCTCTGGAAACACCATATATTTT.

The rearrangement uses TRBV6-1 and TRBJ1-2; 8 nucleotides align to TRBD1. Germline values: CDR1 MNHNS, CDR2 SASEGT. This CDR3 spans 15 amino acids. Germline trimming cut 6 bases from V and 2 bases from J; bases unmatched to any gene: 8. CDR3 DNA: TGTGCCAGCAGGGAGGACAGGGAGGGAAACTATGGCTACACCTTC. Translation gives CASREDREGNYGYTF.

CDR3 coding DNA: TGTGCCAGCAGCCGGGTCGGACAAGAGACCCAGTACTTC. It translates to CASSRVGQETQYF. This chain connects TRBV3-1 (or the pseudogene TRBV3-2) to TRBJ2-5; D is undetermined. With 4 bases removed from V and 2 bases from J, the gap between germline ends came to 8 bases. Looked up from germline, CDR1 is LGHDT and CDR2 is YNNKEL (reference sequence). The CDR3 runs 13 residues.

This chain uses TRBV7-2 with TRBJ2-7; the match to TRBD2 covers 7 bases. Germline V gives CDR1 SGHTA, CDR2 FQGNSA. This CDR3 comprises 15 residues. J gave up 3 bases and V 2 bases, and 7 bases lay outside the gene matches. The chain's CDR3 is CASSLMGGSIYEQYF. In DNA, the CDR3 is TGTGCCAGCAGCTTAATGGGCGGGAGTATCTACGAGCAGTACTTC.

In this sample, this clone turned up once. The chain employs TRBV5-4 and TRBJ2-1; no reliable D call. CDR3 length: 12 amino acids. Germline V gene data show CDR1 as SGHNT and CDR2 as YYREEE (reference sequence). Trimming cost V 4 bases and J 8 bases, with 10 bases left between them. The CDR3 DNA follows: TGTGCCAGCAGCGCTACGGAGTATGAGCAGTTCTTC. It is translated as CASSATEYEQFF.

CDR3: CASKGREGPSEQYF. The CDR3 region has the DNA TGTGCCAGCAAGGGGCGGGAGGGCCCGAGCGAGCAGTACTTC. The chain joins TRBV2 to TRBJ2-7; 9 bases are a match to TRBD2. The V segment lost 7 bases and the J segment 6 bases; nucleotides outside the gene matches: 10. Germline values: CDR1 SNHLY, CDR2 FYNNEI. There are 14 residues in the CDR3. The variable domain in full, with the rest retrieved from reference TRBV2 and TRBJ2-7, is EPEVTQTPSHQVTQMGQEVILRCVPISNHLYFYWYRQILGQKVEFLVSFYNNEISEKSEIFDDQFSVERPDGSNFTLKIRSTKLEDSAMYFCASKGREGPSEQYFGPGTRLTVT.

This clone was counted between two and nine times. V and J are TRBV5-1 and TRBJ2-1; unclear D gene. V was shortened by 5 bases and J by 1 base, with 10 bases between the two germline ends. Germline CDR1 is SGHRS and CDR2 is YFSETQ. This CDR3 contains 14 residues. DNA for the CDR3: TGCGCCAGCAGTGAGGCGGAATCCTACAATGAGCAGTTCTTC. It translates to CASSEAESYNEQFF. The full variable domain, with the rest looked up from reference TRBV5-1 and TRBJ2-1, is KAGVTQTPRYLIKTRGQQVTLSCSPISGHRSVSWYQQTPGQGLQFLFEYFSETQRNKGNFPGRFSGRQFSNSRSEMNVSTLELGDSALYLCASSEAESYNEQFFGPGTRLTVL.

This chain joins TRBV27 and TRBJ2-3, with TRBD2 matching over 8 bases. Trimming at V came to 5 bases and at J to 4 bases, leaving 17 bases not matched to a gene. Germline CDR1 MNHEY, CDR2 SMNVEV (reference sequence). This CDR3 has 18 amino acids. This CDR3 reads CASSRSRGGASGPDTQYF. The CDR3, as DNA: TGTGCCAGCAGTAGAAGTCGTGGGGGTGCTAGCGGGCCAGATACGCAGTATTTT.

This chain links TRBV29-1 with TRBJ1-5; 10 bases line up with TRBD1. The CDR3 is 15 amino acids. V trimming: 4 bases; J trimming: 4 bases; junction bases outside the gene matches: 7. Germline assignment: CDR1 SQVTM and CDR2 ANQGSEA. CDR3 bases: TGCAGCGTTGGTTCGGGACAGGGGCCGAATCAGCCCCAGCATTTT. It translates to CSVGSGQGPNQPQHF. Drawing the rest from reference TRBV29-1 and TRBJ1-5, the complete variable domain is SAVISQKPSRDICQRGTSLTIQCQVDSQVTMMFWYRQQPGQSLTLIATANQGSEATYESGFVIDKFPISRPNLTFSTLTVSNMSPEDSSIYLCSVGSGQGPNQPQHFGDGTRLSIL.

V gene TRBV5-1 combines with J gene TRBJ2-5; D not certain. V lost 6 bases and J lost 5, with 8 bases in between. The CDR3 has 11 amino acids. CDR1 is SGHRS and CDR2 is YFSETQ in the germline V gene. CDR3 sequence (DNA): TGCGCCAGCAAGGTGAGGGAGACCCAGTACTTC. It yields the protein CASKVRETQYF.

V and J are TRBV7-2 and TRBJ2-3; 8 bases fit TRBD2. The ends lost 4 bases at V and 4 bases at J; junction bases unmatched: 4. CDR1 and CDR2 (germline): SGHTA, FQGNSA. The CDR3 runs 14 residues. CDR3 protein: CASSSPGLADTQYF. In DNA, the CDR3 is TGTGCCAGCAGCTCTCCGGGACTAGCAGATACGCAGTATTTT.

This clone turned up a few times. V gene TRBV7-9 combines with J gene TRBJ1-5; 9 positions agree with TRBD1. CDR1 is SEHNR and CDR2 is FQNEAQ in the germline V gene (reference sequence). This CDR3 comprises 15 residues. V lost 0 bases, J lost 6 bases, and 3 bases stayed unmatched. Here the CDR3 DNA reads TGTGCCAGCAGCTTAGCGGGACAGGGCCCTCAGCCCCAGCATTTT. It codes for CASSLAGQGPQPQHF.

The CDR3: CASTPSYNEQFF. The CDR3 nucleotides are TGTGCCAGCACCCCTAGCTACAATGAGCAGTTCTTC. This chain joins TRBV11-2 and TRBJ2-1; D gene ambiguous. Germline V gene data show CDR1 as SGHAT and CDR2 as FQNNGV. CDR3 size: 12 residues. V dropped 7 bases and J dropped 3 bases, with 7 bases sitting between them.

This clone was found a few times. The same CDR3 arises from other DNA sequences in this sample as well. This chain's CDR3 is CASSQSYEQYF. The CDR3 bases are TGTGCCAGCAGCCAGTCCTACGAGCAGTACTTC. This chain uses TRBV14 with TRBJ2-7, with D hard to call. In germline, CDR1 is SGHDN, CDR2 FVKESK. With 3 bases removed from V and 1 base from J, the gap between germline ends came to 1 base. The CDR3 has 11 amino acids.

J is TRBJ2-7 and V is TRBV2; TRBD1 matches 7 bases. The ends lost 4 bases at V and 1 base at J; junction bases unmatched: 7. CDR1 is SNHLY and CDR2 is FYNNEI in the germline V gene. There are 15 residues in the CDR3. CDR3 loop: CASSALTGYSYEQYF. DNA for the CDR3: TGTGCCAGCAGTGCCCTGACAGGGTATTCCTACGAGCAGTACTTC.

V gene TRBV7-9 combines with J gene TRBJ1-5; possible D gene TRBD1, 5 bases. V shed 2 bases and J shed 7 bases, with 12 bases lying between them. There are 14 residues in the CDR3. Germline CDR1 and CDR2: SEHNR and FQNEAQ (reference sequence). CDR3 region: CASSLSADSQPQHF. The CDR3 DNA reads TGTGCCAGCAGCTTATCGGCAGACAGCCAGCCCCAGCATTTT.

J is TRBJ2-7 and V is TRBV5-4; D not resolved. V was clipped by 3 bases and J by 3 bases, with 13 bases between them. The germline V gene has CDR1 SGHNT and CDR2 YYREEE (reference sequence). This CDR3 is 14 amino acids long. CDR3 nucleotides: TGTGCCAGCAGCTCATTTCGTACCGGCTACGAGCAGTACTTC. It is translated as CASSSFRTGYEQYF.